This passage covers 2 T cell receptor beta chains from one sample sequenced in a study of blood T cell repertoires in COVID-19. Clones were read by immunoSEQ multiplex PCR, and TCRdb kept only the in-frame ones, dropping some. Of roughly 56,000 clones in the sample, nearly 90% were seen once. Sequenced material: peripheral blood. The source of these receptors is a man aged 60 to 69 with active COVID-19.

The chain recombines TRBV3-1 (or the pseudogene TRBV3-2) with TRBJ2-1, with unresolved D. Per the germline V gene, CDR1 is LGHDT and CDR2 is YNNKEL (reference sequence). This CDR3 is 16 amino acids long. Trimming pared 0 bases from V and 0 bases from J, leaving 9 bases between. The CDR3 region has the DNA TGTGCCAGCAGCCAAGAGGCGTCTAGCTCCTACAATGAGCAGTTCTTC. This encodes CASSQEASSSYNEQFF.

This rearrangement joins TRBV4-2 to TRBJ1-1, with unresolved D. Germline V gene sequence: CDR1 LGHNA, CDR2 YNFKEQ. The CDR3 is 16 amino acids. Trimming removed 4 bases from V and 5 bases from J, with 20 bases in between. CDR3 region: CASSPRSPGGGTEAFF. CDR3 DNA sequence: TGTGCCAGCAGCCCTCGGAGTCCTGGCGGCGGGACTGAAGCTTTCTTT.